This TCR beta chain was profiled in a study of human T cells and chemical hapten exposure. Looking at the study overall: Patches that contained 0.01% DPC were applied to the upper back and read at 6 days.

Each cDNA molecule in the library carried unique molecular identifiers. TCRdb used MiXCR to reprocess the RACE reads, holding one entry per CDR3 protein. This table has roughly 380,000 distinct CDR3 sequences, approximately 5% appearing once. V shed 5 bases and J shed 1 base, with 11 bases lying between them. The CDR3 totals 14 residues. The germline V gene has CDR1 SGHAT and CDR2 FQNNGV. The time point here: patch test 1, 2 weeks after DPC sensitization. Treatment noted: therapeutic diphenylcyclopropenone sensitization with weekly scalp DPC. Study outcomes and limitations: Among TCRs, those above 1 in 1000 frequency were unaffected by DPC sensitization. Compared to controls, expanded TCRs made significantly more large clusters of similar CDR3s.

A note on this clonotype: The antigen remains undetermined.

The source of this sequence is a woman aged 45-65 years with alopecia areata. Some clones in this sample may be carry-over from other donors' samples. The material was whole blood, obtained in connection with sensitization to the hapten diphenylcyclopropenone (DPC). V usage is TRBV11-2 and J usage is TRBJ1-1; D is undetermined. For the CDR3, the DNA is TGTGCCAGCAGCGGACGAACGGGGAACACTGAAGCTTTCTTT. It translates to CASSGRTGNTEAFF. The full variable domain, rest sourced from reference TRBV11-2 and TRBJ1-1, is EAGVAQSPRYKIIEKRQSVAFWCNPISGHATLYWYQQILGQGPKLLIQFQNNGVVDDSQLPKDRFSAERLKGVDSTLKIQPAKLEDSAVYLCASSGRTGNTEAFFGQGTRLTVV.